The next 9 T cell receptor beta chains were all read from a single sample in a study. In TCRdb, the RT-PCR reads were re-called with MiXCR into one record per CDR3 protein. The repertoire has about 680,000 distinct CDR3 sequences, approximately 15% of them found once; the top ten carry roughly 3.9%. Sequenced material: memory CD4+ T cells from blood. The receptors shown here come from a female donor in good health, serving as a healthy control.

The V call is TRBV20-1, the J call TRBJ2-6; the D is unclear. The V end was cut by 3 bases, the J end by 4 bases, with 7 bases between. Germline V lookup: CDR1 DFQATT, CDR2 SNEGSKA (reference sequence). The CDR3 length is 13 residues. This CDR3 reads CSASGTGANVLTF. The CDR3 nucleotides read TGCAGTGCTAGCGGAACAGGGGCCAACGTCCTGACTTTC.

This clonotype was seen more than once but under ten times. The rearrangement links TRBV6-5 to TRBJ2-5; 9 bases agree with TRBD1. Trimming removed 7 bases from V and 5 bases from J; junction bases left unmatched: 8. The CDR3 loop spans 14 amino acids. CDR1 is MNHEY and CDR2 is SVGAGI in the germline V gene. The CDR3 is CASKQQGAGETQYF. DNA for the CDR3: TGTGCCAGCAAGCAACAGGGGGCTGGTGAGACCCAGTACTTC.

CDR3 region: CASSLPLADSYEQYF. The CDR3 region has the DNA TGCGCCAGCAGCTTACCACTAGCGGATTCCTACGAGCAGTACTTC. The V call is TRBV5-1, the J call TRBJ2-7, with TRBD2 identical over 8 bases. There are 15 residues in the CDR3. V shed 2 bases, J shed 1 base, and the junction held 5 bases outside the gene matches. Germline CDR1 and CDR2: SGHRS and YFSETQ.

This chain links TRBV27 with TRBJ2-2; no reliable D call. Per germline, CDR1 MNHEY and CDR2 SMNVEV (reference sequence). This CDR3 comprises 16 residues. Between the trimmed V and J ends, which lost 5 bases and 4 bases, there was a span of 17 bases. The CDR3 bases are TGTGCCAGCAGTCTTCAGTTTTCCGCAAGCACCGGGGAGCTGTTTTTT. Amino acid sequence: CASSLQFSASTGELFF.

This clonotype was found a few times. This rearrangement joins TRBV9 to TRBJ2-3; the D is unclear. CDR3 length: 12 amino acids. Germline CDR1 reads SGDLS; CDR2 reads YYNGEE. Trimming cost V 0 bases and J 4 bases, with 3 bases left between them. The CDR3 loop is CASSVDSDTQYF. CDR3 nucleotide sequence: TGTGCCAGCAGCGTAGATTCAGATACGCAGTATTTT.

The chain is built from TRBV20-1 and TRBJ1-6, with a weak D call TRBD1 (6 bases). Trimming shortened V by 1 base and J by 0 bases, and 16 bases separated the two germline ends. The CDR3 is made up of 18 amino acids. The germline V gene encodes CDR1 DFQATT and CDR2 SNEGSKA (reference sequence). The CDR3 loop reads CSARGQEYRSSYNSPLHF. CDR3 nucleotides: TGCAGTGCTAGAGGACAGGAGTATAGGAGCTCCTATAATTCACCCCTCCACTTT.

The rearrangement links TRBV7-8 to TRBJ1-1; D remains ambiguous. This CDR3 is 13 amino acids long. V was cut by 5 bases and J by 0 bases, with 7 bases left in between. Germline V gives CDR1 SGHVS, CDR2 FQNEAQ. The CDR3 DNA is TGTGCCAGCAGCAAAGGGATGAACACTGAAGCTTTCTTT. Translated, it gives CASSKGMNTEAFF.

This clonotype was detected ten times or more. V is TRBV5-1 and J is TRBJ2-7; D is undetermined. The CDR3 has 13 residues. Germline-derived CDR1 and CDR2 are SGHRS and YFSETQ. Trimming left V 0 bases short and J 0 bases short, with 4 bases between. CDR3 in amino acids: CASSLDPSYEQYF. The CDR3 DNA sequence: TGCGCCAGCAGCTTGGACCCCTCCTACGAGCAGTACTTC. The complete variable domain, with remaining parts taken from reference TRBV5-1 and TRBJ2-7, reads KAGVTQTPRYLIKTRGQQVTLSCSPISGHRSVSWYQQTPGQGLQFLFEYFSETQRNKGNFPGRFSGRQFSNSRSEMNVSTLELGDSALYLCASSLDPSYEQYFGPGTRLTVT.

This clonotype was seen a handful of times. This chain joins TRBV29-1 and TRBJ2-1, with 9 bases identical to TRBD1. This CDR3 has 13 amino acids. The junction had 9 bases not matched to a gene; V was cut back by 7 bases and J by 8 bases. Germline loops: CDR1 SQVTM, CDR2 ANQGSEA. The CDR3 DNA is TGCAGCGGCGTCCCGGGACAGGGTTATGAGCAGTTCTTC. Its translation is CSGVPGQGYEQFF.